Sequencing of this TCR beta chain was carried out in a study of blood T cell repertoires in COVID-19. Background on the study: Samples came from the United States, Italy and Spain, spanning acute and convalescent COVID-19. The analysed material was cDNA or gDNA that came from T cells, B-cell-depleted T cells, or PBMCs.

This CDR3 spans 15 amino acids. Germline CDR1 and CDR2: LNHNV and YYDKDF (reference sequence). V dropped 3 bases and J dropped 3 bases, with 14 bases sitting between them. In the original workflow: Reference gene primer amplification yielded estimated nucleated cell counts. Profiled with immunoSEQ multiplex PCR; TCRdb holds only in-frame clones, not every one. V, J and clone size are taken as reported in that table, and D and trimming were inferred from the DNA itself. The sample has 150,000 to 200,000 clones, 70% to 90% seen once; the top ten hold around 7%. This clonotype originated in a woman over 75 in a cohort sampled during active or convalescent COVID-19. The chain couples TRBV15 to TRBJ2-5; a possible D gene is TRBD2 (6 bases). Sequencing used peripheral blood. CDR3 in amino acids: CATSRGGLAKETQYF. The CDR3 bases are TGTGCCACCAGCAGGGGCGGGCTAGCGAAAGAGACCCAGTACTTC.